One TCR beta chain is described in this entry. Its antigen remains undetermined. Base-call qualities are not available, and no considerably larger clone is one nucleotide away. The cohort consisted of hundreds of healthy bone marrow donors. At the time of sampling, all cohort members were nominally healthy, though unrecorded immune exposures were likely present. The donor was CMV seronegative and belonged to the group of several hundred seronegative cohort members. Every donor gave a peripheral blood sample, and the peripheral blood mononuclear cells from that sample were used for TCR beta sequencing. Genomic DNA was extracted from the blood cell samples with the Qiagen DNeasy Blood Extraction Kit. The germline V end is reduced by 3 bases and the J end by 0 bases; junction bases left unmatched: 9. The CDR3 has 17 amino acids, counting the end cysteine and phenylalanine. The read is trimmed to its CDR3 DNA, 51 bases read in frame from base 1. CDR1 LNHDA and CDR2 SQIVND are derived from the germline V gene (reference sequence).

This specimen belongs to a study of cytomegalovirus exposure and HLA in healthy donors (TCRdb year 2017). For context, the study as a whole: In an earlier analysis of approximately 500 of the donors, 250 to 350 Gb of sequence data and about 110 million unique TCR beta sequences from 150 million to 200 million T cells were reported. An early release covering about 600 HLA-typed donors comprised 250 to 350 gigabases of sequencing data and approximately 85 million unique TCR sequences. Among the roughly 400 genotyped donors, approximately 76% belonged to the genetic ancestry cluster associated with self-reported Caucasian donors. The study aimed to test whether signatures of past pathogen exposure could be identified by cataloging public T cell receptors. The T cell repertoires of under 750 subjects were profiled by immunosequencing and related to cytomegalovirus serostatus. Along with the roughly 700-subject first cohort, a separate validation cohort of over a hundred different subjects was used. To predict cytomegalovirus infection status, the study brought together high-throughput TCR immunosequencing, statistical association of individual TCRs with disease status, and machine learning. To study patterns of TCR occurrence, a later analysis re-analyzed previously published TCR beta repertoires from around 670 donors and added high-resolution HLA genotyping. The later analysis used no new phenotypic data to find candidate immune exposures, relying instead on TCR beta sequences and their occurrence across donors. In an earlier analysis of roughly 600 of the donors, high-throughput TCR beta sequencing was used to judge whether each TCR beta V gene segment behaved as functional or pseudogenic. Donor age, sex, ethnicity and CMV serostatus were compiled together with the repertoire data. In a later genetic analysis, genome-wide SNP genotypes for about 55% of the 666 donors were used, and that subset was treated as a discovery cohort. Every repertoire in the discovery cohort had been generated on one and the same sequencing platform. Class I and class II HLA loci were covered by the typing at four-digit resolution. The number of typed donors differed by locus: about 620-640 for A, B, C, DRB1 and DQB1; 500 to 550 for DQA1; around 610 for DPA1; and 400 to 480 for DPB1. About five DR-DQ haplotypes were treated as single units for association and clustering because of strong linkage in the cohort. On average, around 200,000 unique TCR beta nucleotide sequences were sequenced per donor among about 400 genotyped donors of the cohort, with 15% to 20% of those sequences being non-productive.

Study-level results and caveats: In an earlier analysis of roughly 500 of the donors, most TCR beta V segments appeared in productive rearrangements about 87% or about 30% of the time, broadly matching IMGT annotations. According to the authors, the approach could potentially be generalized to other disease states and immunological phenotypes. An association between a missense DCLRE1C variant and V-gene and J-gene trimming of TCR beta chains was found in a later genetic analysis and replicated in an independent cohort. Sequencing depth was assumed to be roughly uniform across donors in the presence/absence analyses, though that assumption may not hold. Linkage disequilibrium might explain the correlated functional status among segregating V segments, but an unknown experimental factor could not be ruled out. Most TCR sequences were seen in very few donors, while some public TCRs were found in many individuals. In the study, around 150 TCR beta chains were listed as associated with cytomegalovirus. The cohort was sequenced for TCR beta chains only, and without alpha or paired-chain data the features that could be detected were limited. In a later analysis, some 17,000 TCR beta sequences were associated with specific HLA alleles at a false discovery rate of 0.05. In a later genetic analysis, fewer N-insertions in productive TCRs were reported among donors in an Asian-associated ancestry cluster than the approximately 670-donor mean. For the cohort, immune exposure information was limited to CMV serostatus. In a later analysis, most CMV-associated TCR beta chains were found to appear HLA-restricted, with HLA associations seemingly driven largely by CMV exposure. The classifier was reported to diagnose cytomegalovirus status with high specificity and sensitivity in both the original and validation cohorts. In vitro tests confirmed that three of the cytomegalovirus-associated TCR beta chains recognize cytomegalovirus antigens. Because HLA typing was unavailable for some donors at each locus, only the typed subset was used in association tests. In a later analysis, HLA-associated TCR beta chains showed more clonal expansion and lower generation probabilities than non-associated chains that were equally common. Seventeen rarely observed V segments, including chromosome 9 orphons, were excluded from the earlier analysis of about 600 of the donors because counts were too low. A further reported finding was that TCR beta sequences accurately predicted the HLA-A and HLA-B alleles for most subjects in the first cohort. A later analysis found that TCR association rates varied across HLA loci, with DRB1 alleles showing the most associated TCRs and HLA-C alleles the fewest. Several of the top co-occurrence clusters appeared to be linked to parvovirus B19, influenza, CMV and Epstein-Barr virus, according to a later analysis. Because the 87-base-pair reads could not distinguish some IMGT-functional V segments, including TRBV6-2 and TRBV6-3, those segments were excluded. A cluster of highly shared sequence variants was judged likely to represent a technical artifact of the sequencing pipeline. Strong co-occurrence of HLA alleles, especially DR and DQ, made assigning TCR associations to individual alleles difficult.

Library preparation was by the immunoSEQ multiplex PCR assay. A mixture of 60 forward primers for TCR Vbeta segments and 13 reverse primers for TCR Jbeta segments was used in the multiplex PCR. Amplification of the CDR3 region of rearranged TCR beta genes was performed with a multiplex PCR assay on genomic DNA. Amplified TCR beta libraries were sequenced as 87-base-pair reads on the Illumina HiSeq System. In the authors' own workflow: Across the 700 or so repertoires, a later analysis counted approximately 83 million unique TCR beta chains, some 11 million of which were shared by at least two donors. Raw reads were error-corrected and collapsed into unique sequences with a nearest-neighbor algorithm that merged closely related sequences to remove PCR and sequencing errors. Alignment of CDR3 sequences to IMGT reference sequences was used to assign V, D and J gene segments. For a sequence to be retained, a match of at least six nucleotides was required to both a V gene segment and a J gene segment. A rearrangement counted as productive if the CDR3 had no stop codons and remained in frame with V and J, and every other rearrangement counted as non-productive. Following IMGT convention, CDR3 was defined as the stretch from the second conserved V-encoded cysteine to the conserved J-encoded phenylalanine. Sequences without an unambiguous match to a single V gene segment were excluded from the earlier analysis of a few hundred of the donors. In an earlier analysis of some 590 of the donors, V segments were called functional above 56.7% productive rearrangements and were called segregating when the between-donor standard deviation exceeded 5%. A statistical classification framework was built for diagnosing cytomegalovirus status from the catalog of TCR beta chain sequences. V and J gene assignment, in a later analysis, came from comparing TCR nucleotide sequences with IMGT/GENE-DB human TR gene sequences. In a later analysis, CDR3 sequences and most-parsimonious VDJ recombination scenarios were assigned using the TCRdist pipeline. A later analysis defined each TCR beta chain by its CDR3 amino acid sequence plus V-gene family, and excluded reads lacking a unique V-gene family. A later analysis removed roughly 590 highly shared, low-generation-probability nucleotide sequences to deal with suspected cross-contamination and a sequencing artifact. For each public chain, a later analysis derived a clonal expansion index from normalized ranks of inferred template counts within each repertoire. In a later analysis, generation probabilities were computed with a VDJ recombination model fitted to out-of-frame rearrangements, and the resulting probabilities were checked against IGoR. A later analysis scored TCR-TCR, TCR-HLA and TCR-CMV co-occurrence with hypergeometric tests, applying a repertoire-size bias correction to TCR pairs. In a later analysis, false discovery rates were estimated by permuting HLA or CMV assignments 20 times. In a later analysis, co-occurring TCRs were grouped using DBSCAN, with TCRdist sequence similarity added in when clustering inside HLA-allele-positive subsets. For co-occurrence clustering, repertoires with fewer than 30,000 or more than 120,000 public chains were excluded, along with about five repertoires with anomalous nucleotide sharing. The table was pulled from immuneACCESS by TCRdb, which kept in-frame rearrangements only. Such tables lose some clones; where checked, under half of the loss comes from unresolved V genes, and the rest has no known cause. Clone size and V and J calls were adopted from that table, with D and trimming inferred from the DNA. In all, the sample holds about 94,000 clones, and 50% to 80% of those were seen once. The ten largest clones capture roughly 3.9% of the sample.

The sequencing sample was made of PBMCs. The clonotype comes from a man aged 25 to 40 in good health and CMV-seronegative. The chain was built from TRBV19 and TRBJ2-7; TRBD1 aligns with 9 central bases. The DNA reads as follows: TGTGCCAGTAGTATGATAATTGGGACAGGGAGCTCCTACGAGCAGTACTTC. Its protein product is CASSMIIGTGSSYEQYF.